The next 26 T cell receptor beta chains were all read from a single sample in a study of shared clonotypes between healthy human individuals. This table comes from immunoSEQ multiplex PCR, and its TCRdb copy is limited to in-frame clones, with some not included. The repertoire holds 1 million to 1.3 million clones, with 75% to 85% as singletons. Input material: memory CD4+ T cells from PBMCs. As for subset: CD45RA-negative fraction. The receptors were gathered from a man aged 18 to 30 in good health. Some clones in this sample may be carry-over from other donors' samples.

A remark on this clone: A read error is likely here: a far larger clone is one base away. The rearrangement links TRBV2 to TRBJ1-1; D unresolved. This CDR3 spans 13 amino acids. Germline assignment: CDR1 SNHLY and CDR2 FYNNEI. CDR3 DNA: TGTGCCAGCAAATTGGATCTGAACACTGAAGTTTTCTTT. Translating gives CASKLDLNTEVFF.

This clone was recorded many times. The chain couples TRBV4-1 to TRBJ2-1; the match to TRBD2 covers 10 bases. V lost 3 bases and J lost 2; bases outside the gene matches: 7. CDR1 is MGHRA, CDR2 YSYEKL, per germline. The CDR3 is made up of 17 amino acids. CDR3 residues: CASSHASGRGTYNEQFF. The CDR3 DNA is TGCGCCAGCAGCCATGCTAGCGGGAGAGGTACCTACAATGAGCAGTTCTTC.

The rearrangement joins TRBV11-2 to TRBJ1-1, with unresolved D. CDR1 and CDR2 (germline): SGHAT, FQNNGV. Trimming removed 5 bases at V and 0 bases at J, with 7 bases between. The CDR3 extends over 13 amino acids. The CDR3 nucleotides read TGTGCCAGCAGCATAACGATGAACACTGAAGCTTTCTTT. It codes for CASSITMNTEAFF.

In its sample, this clone was seen many times. V usage is TRBV28 and J usage is TRBJ2-2; D could derive from TRBD1 or TRBD2 (5 bases each). The germline V gene encodes CDR1 MDHEN and CDR2 SYDVKM. This CDR3 has 14 amino acids. The V gene lost 5 bases and the J gene lost 4 bases, with 11 bases spanning the gap. The chain's CDR3 is CASSEAGTTGELFF. The CDR3 DNA sequence: TGTGCCAGCAGTGAGGCAGGGACCACCGGGGAGCTGTTTTTT.

The J gene is TRBJ1-5, the V gene TRBV6-1; D might be TRBD1 (6 bases). Trimming took off 8 bases at V and 1 base at J, with 15 bases between the two ends. The length of the CDR3 is 15 residues. CDR1 and CDR2 (germline): MNHNS, SASEGT. CDR3 nucleotides: TGTGCCAGCGGCCAGGGGCGCGGGAGCAATCAGCCCCAGCATTTT. Translating gives CASGQGRGSNQPQHF.

The chain uses TRBV10-2 and TRBJ1-4, with TRBD1 matching over 9 bases. Per the germline V gene, CDR1 is WSHSY and CDR2 is SAAADI. The CDR3 has 13 amino acids. V lost 7 bases, J lost 8 bases, and 5 bases stayed unmatched. The CDR3: CASNRGLGEKLFF. The CDR3, as DNA: TGCGCCAGCAACAGGGGGCTTGGGGAAAAACTGTTTTTT.

This chain's CDR3 is CASSLWGLAGGAGEQYF. Written as DNA, the CDR3 is TGTGCCAGCAGTTTATGGGGGCTAGCGGGAGGCGCGGGGGAGCAGTACTTC. The rearrangement joins TRBV28 to TRBJ2-7, with 11 bases identical to TRBD2. The CDR3 runs 17 residues. The ends lost 0 bases at V and 7 bases at J; junction bases unmatched: 11. From germline, CDR1 is MDHEN and CDR2 SYDVKM.

The chain employs TRBV6-1 and TRBJ1-2, with a weak D call TRBD1 (5 bases). Trimming left V 3 bases short and J 5 bases short, with 13 bases between. The CDR3 has 14 residues. Germline V gene lookup returns CDR1 MNHNS and CDR2 SASEGT. CDR3 region: CASSEGPSLYGYTF. CDR3 nucleotides: TGTGCCAGCAGTGAGGGACCAAGCCTTTATGGCTACACCTTC.

Remarks on this clone: This same CDR3 is encoded by further DNA sequences in the sample. The V call is TRBV30, the J call TRBJ1-5; 7 nucleotides align to TRBD1. The CDR3 spans 13 residues. With V trimmed by 1 base and J by 5 bases, 2 bases remained unmatched. CDR1 GTSNPN and CDR2 SVGIG come from the germline V gene (reference sequence). CDR3 nucleotides: TGTGCCTGGAGTGCCCAGGGGGATCAGCCCCAGCATTTT. Encoded protein: CAWSAQGDQPQHF.

The rearrangement joins TRBV6-6 to TRBJ2-5; D remains unclear. The V gene's germline CDR1 is MNHNY and CDR2 SVGAGI (reference sequence). V was trimmed by 8 bases and J by 2 bases, leaving 15 bases between them. CDR3 length: 14 residues. The CDR3 loop is CASGSESFQETQYF. For the CDR3, the DNA is TGTGCCAGCGGCTCCGAATCGTTTCAAGAGACCCAGTACTTC.

The rearrangement joins TRBV29-1 to TRBJ2-5; 9 bases fit TRBD1. The CDR3 has 12 residues. The V and J ends lost 4 bases and 5 bases, in that order; junction bases with no gene match: 2. CDR1 and CDR2 (germline): SQVTM, ANQGSEA. CDR3 DNA: TGCAGCGTTGGGACAGGGGCTGAGACCCAGTACTTC. Its translation is CSVGTGAETQYF.

The chain combines TRBV6-6 with TRBJ1-2; no clear D. The ends were cut back, 5 bases at V and 8 bases at J, with 15 bases in the middle. The CDR3 covers 13 residues. The germline V gene has CDR1 MNHNY and CDR2 SVGAGI (reference sequence). CDR3 residues: CASSPLQNGGYTF. The CDR3 DNA reads TGTGCCAGCAGTCCCCTCCAAAACGGGGGCTACACCTTC.

V gene TRBV4-3 combines with J gene TRBJ1-2; 7 bases map to TRBD1. Germline V CDR1 and CDR2: LGHNA, YSLEER. This CDR3 has 17 amino acids. Trimming at V came to 1 base and at J to 3 bases, leaving 11 bases not matched to a gene. CDR3 residues: CASSQVAQGVKDYGYTF. CDR3 in DNA: TGCGCCAGCAGCCAAGTCGCCCAGGGGGTTAAAGACTATGGCTACACCTTC.

This chain uses TRBV30 with TRBJ2-1, with 11 bases matching TRBD2. The V and J ends lost 1 base and 7 bases, in that order; junction bases with no gene match: 3. Per germline, CDR1 GTSNPN and CDR2 SVGIG (reference sequence). The CDR3 covers 14 residues. The CDR3 loop is CAWSELAGVNEQFF. CDR3 nucleotide sequence: TGTGCCTGGAGTGAACTAGCGGGAGTAAATGAGCAGTTCTTC.

This clone was observed a handful of times. The same CDR3 can be traced to other DNA sequences in this sample. The chain joins TRBV30 to TRBJ1-1; D uncertain. V lost 0 bases, J lost 0 bases, and 5 bases lay in between. The CDR3 covers 13 residues. Germline CDR1 is GTSNPN and CDR2 is SVGIG (reference sequence). CDR3 bases: TGTGCCTGGAGTGTAAGAATGAACACTGAAGCTTTCTTT. Translating gives CAWSVRMNTEAFF. Full variable domain (rest looked up from reference TRBV30 and TRBJ1-1): SQTIHQWPATLVQPVGSPLSLECTVEGTSNPNLYWYRQAAGRGLQLLFYSVGIGQISSEVPQNLSASRPQDRQFILSSKKLLLSDSGFYLCAWSVRMNTEAFFGQGTRLTVV.

The gene calls are TRBV9 and TRBJ1-4; D uncertain. The CDR3 is made up of 14 amino acids. CDR1 and CDR2 (germline): SGDLS, YYNGEE. Trimming cost V 0 bases and J 0 bases, with 3 bases left between them. DNA for the CDR3: TGTGCCAGCAGCGTAGATGCAACTAATGAAAAACTGTTTTTT. Its translation: CASSVDATNEKLFF.

The chain employs TRBV7-8 and TRBJ2-7; TRBD2 is a possible D gene (5 bases). With 5 bases removed from V and 2 bases from J, the gap between germline ends came to 16 bases. The germline V gene encodes CDR1 SGHVS and CDR2 FQNEAQ. The CDR3 totals 15 residues. The CDR3 nucleotides read TGTGCCAGCAGCCCAGAGGGAGTTGGGCCCTACGAGCAGTACTTC. Residues: CASSPEGVGPYEQYF.

The chain combines TRBV7-2 with TRBJ2-2; a weak D match, TRBD2 (6 bases). Trimming took 2 bases from V and 3 from J, leaving 10 bases between them. CDR1 is SGHTA and CDR2 is FQGNSA in the germline V gene. This CDR3 contains 15 residues. The CDR3, as DNA: TGTGCCAGCAGCTTACTAGCGTTGGACACCGGGGAGCTGTTTTTT. This translates into CASSLLALDTGELFF. Combining the CDR3 with reference TRBV7-2 and TRBJ2-2 gives the whole variable domain GAGVSQSPSNKVTEKGKDVELRCDPISGHTALYWYRQSLGQGLEFLIYFQGNSAPDKSGLPSDRFSAERTGGSVSTLTIQRTQQEDSAVYLCASSLLALDTGELFFGEGSRLTVL.

With regard to this clone: A far more abundant clone sits one base away, making this likely a read error. The chain employs TRBV7-3 and TRBJ1-1; 7 bases are shared with TRBD1. Germline V gives CDR1 SGHTA, CDR2 FQGTGA. The V and J ends lost 6 bases and 1 base, in that order; junction bases with no gene match: 2. This CDR3 region has 13 residues. The CDR3 here is CASRRDRNTEAFF. The CDR3 coding sequence is TGTGCCAGCAGGAGGGACAGGAACACTGAAGCTTTCTTT.

The table lists this clone with a few counts. An end of the junction does not agree with germline; a read error may underlie this. The chain links TRBV27 to TRBJ2-1; 8 nucleotides line up with TRBD2. Germline assignment: CDR1 MNHEY and CDR2 SMNVEV (reference sequence). The CDR3 is 15 amino acids. The CDR3 reads CASSLQASGPNERFF. As DNA, the CDR3 is TGTGCCAGCAGTCTACAGGCTAGCGGGCCCAATGAGCGGTTCTTC.

The V call is TRBV7-8, the J call TRBJ1-4; 7 bases are a match to TRBD1. The CDR3 spans 15 residues. V lost 5 bases to trimming and J lost 8 bases; unmatched junction nucleotides: 11. The germline CDR1 and CDR2 sequences are SGHVS and FQNEAQ. CDR3 sequence (DNA): TGTGCCAGCAGCATACAGGGGTTTTCTAGCGAAAAACTGTTTTTT. Protein product: CASSIQGFSSEKLFF.

The V gene is TRBV19, the J gene TRBJ1-1, with D perhaps TRBD1 (5 bases). The CDR3 has 14 residues. Trimming pared 8 bases from V and 5 bases from J, leaving 18 bases between. CDR1 LNHDA and CDR2 SQIVND come from the germline V gene (reference sequence). CDR3 in amino acids: CASSLAGGGTEAFF. In DNA form, the CDR3 reads TGTGCCAGTTCCCTTGCTGGGGGTGGGACTGAAGCTTTCTTT. Based on the CDR3 plus reference TRBV19 and TRBJ1-1, the full variable domain is DGGITQSPKYLFRKEGQNVTLSCEQNLNHDAMYWYRQDPGQGLRLIYYSQIVNDFQKGDIAEGYSVSREKKESFPLTVTSAQKNPTAFYLCASSLAGGGTEAFFGQGTRLTVV.

Comment on this clone: This may stem from a read error, because a much larger clone lies one nucleotide away. The chain joins TRBV5-4 to TRBJ1-3, with D possibly matching TRBD1 (5 bases). V was pared by 3 bases and J by 7 bases, with 17 bases between. CDR1 is SGHNT, CDR2 YYREEE, per germline (reference sequence). The CDR3 runs to 15 residues. CDR3 sequence reads: CASSYQGSSVNTIYF. DNA of the CDR3: TGTGCCAGCAGCTACCAGGGAAGTTCGGTTAACACCATATATTTT.

The chain recombines TRBV27 with TRBJ2-3; 10 bases agree with TRBD1. J gave up 1 base and V 5 bases, and 6 bases lay outside the gene matches. The germline V gene has CDR1 MNHEY and CDR2 SMNVEV (reference sequence). The CDR3 sequence is 16 residues long. CDR3 in amino acids: CASSRKGTGGTDTQYF. CDR3 DNA: TGTGCCAGCAGTAGAAAAGGGACAGGGGGCACAGATACGCAGTATTTT.

V usage is TRBV11-2 and J usage is TRBJ2-7; 8 bases are shared with TRBD2. The J segment lost 4 bases and the V segment lost 3 bases, leaving 5 bases of the junction unmatched. The CDR3 is 14 amino acids. CDR1 is SGHAT and CDR2 is FQNNGV in the germline V gene. The CDR3 region is CASSFTGGPYEQYF. The CDR3 nucleotides are TGTGCCAGCAGCTTTACGGGAGGGCCTTACGAGCAGTACTTC.

This clone was observed a handful of times. The CDR3 region has the DNA TGCGCCAGCAGCTTCGAACCGGGACAGGGCTTGAACACCGGGGAGCTGTTTTTT. This sequence encodes CASSFEPGQGLNTGELFF. The chain joins TRBV5-1 to TRBJ2-2; 9 bases line up with TRBD1. Per germline, CDR1 SGHRS and CDR2 YFSETQ. CDR3 length: 18 residues. J was trimmed by 1 base and V by 2 bases; bases with no gene match: 9.